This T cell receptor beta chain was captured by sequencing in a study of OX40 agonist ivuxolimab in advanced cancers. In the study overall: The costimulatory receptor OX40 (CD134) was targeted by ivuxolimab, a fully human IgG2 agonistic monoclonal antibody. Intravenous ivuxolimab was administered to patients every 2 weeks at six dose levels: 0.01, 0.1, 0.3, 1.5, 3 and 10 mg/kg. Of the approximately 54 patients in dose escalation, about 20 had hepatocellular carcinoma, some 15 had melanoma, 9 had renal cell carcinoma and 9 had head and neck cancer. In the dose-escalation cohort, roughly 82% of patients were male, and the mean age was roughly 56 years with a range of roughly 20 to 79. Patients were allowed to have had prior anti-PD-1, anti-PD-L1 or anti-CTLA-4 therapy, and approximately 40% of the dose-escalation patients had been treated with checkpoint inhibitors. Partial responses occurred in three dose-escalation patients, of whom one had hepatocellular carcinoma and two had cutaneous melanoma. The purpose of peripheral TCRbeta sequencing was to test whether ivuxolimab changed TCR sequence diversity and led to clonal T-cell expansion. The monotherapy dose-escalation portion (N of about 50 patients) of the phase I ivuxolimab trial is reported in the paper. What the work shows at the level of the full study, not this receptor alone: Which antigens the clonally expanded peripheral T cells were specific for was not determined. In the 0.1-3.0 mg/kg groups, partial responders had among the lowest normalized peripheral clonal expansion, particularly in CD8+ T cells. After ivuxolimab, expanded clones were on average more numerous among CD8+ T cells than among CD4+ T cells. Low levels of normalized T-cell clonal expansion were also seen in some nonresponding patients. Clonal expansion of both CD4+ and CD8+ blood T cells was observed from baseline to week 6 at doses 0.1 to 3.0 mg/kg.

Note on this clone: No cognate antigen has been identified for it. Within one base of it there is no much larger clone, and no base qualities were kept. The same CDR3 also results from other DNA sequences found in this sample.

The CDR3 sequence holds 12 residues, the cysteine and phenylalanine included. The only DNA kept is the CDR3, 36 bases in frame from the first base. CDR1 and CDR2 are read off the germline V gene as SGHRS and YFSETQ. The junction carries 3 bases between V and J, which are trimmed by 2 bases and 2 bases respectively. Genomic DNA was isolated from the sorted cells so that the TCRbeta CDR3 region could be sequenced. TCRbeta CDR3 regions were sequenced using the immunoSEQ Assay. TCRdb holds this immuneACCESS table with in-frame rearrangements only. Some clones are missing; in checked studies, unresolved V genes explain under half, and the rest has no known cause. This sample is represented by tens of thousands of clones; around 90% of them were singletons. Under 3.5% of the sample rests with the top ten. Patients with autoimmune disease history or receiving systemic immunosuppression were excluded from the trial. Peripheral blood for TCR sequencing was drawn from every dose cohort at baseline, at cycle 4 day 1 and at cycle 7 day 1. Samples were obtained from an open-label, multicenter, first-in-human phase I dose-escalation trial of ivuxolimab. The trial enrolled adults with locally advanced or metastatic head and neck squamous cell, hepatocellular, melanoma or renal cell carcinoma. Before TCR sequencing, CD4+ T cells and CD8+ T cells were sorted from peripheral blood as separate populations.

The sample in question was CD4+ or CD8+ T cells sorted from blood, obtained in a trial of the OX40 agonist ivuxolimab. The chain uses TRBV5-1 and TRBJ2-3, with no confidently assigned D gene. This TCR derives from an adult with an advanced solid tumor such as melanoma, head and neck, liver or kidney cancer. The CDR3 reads CASSLDTDTQYF. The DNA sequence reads TGCGCCAGCAGCTTAGACACAGATACGCAGTATTTT.